This T cell receptor beta chain was sequenced for a study of PD-1 blockade in mismatch repair-deficient tumors (dated by TCRdb to about 2017). In terms of the full investigation: Between late 2013 and 2016, the trial enrolled approximately 86 consecutive patients with roughly eleven types of mismatch repair-deficient cancer, all of whom had received prior treatment and were progressing. Tumor-associated T cell clones were tracked in the peripheral blood of patients responding to PD-1 blockade by deep sequencing of TCR CDR3 regions. The paper's findings and limits, for the study overall: Tumor-resident clones, often undetectable in blood before treatment, expanded rapidly after pembrolizumab and then contracted, generally before radiologic responses.

V ends up 3 bases short and J 2 bases short, with an unmatched junction base count of 14. In the germline V gene, CDR1 corresponds to SGDLS and CDR2 to YYNGEE. The CDR3 starts with the cysteine, ends with the phenylalanine, and has 18 residues. The read is trimmed to its CDR3 DNA, 54 bases read in frame from base 1. For each enrolled patient, mismatch repair deficiency was established using either polymerase chain reaction or immunohistochemistry. TCR sequencing was carried out for a few patients who responded to pembrolizumab therapy. The phase II trial prospectively tested pembrolizumab PD-1 blockade in advanced mismatch repair-deficient cancers regardless of tissue of origin. Peripheral blood T cell samples were gathered serially, both before PD-1 blockade started and at multiple time points afterward. Blood sampling times were reported as weeks after the first pembrolizumab dose. Library creation used the immunoSEQ multiplex PCR assay. TCRdb re-hosts the immuneACCESS table, in-frame sequences only. Its copies lack some clones; in the studies checked, an unresolved V gene accounts for under half of them, and the cause for the rest is not known. The sample records 15,000 to 25,000 clones, around 79% of which are singletons. Jointly, the top ten make up around 1.5% of the sample.

On this clone itself: The clone's antigen remains unknown. Per-nucleotide qualities are absent, and no much larger clonotype sits a single base away.

The chain couples TRBV9 to TRBJ2-3; 8 junctional bases match TRBD1. This receptor was obtained from an adult with mismatch repair-deficient cancer. The sequenced sample was PBMCs, obtained 52 weeks after starting pembrolizumab. The CDR3 region has the sequence CASSADGTGTLYTDTQYF. The DNA sequence is given as TGTGCCAGCAGCGCAGATGGGACAGGCACCCTATACACAGATACGCAGTATTTT.